Below, 17 T cell receptor beta chains from the same sample are listed, as sequenced in a study of shared clonotypes between healthy human individuals. Method: immunoSEQ multiplex PCR; TCRdb's copy keeps in-frame clones and lacks some. This table has approximately 1.4 million clones, roughly 98% appearing once. Sequences were obtained from naive CD4+ T cells sorted from blood. As to subset: CD45RA+ positively selected. The receptors originated from a man between 25 and 39 years old in good health.

This chain joins TRBV12-2 and TRBJ2-7. TRBV12-2 is shown as a pseudogene. The CDR3 is 16 residues long. The CDR3 region is CASRLAPRASNYEQYF. The CDR3 nucleotides read TGTGCAAGTCGCTTAGCGCCCCGGGCATCGAACTACGAGCAGTACTTC.

The chain links TRBV7-6 to TRBJ2-5; TRBD1 aligns across 9 bases. The CDR3 covers 14 residues. CDR1 is SGHVS and CDR2 is FNYEAQ in the germline V gene. The V segment lost 4 bases and the J segment 3 bases; nucleotides outside the gene matches: 3. For the CDR3, the DNA is TGTGCCAGCAGCTCAAGGACAGGGGAAGAGACCCAGTACTTC. This sequence encodes CASSSRTGEETQYF.

About this clone itself: Different DNA sequences within this sample yield the same CDR3. The gene calls are TRBV19 and TRBJ1-2; no reliable D call. V lost 7 bases, J lost 4 bases, and 13 bases lay in between. Germline loops: CDR1 LNHDA, CDR2 SQIVND (reference sequence). This CDR3 is 13 amino acids long. CDR3 nucleotide sequence: TGTGCCAGTACCGCCGTCGGGGTCTATGGCTACACCTTC. It yields the protein CASTAVGVYGYTF.

The chain couples TRBV28 to TRBJ2-1; D is undetermined. Looked up from germline, CDR1 is MDHEN and CDR2 is SYDVKM. CDR3 length: 13 amino acids. Trimming took 5 bases from V and 7 from J, leaving 12 bases between them. The CDR3 is CASSPSVGNEQFF. The CDR3 region has the DNA TGTGCCAGCAGTCCCTCAGTGGGTAATGAGCAGTTCTTC.

The chain combines TRBV27 with TRBJ2-1, with a weak D call TRBD2 (7 bases). Germline assignment: CDR1 MNHEY and CDR2 SMNVEV (reference sequence). The V and J ends lost 6 bases and 5 bases respectively, with 32 bases between them. This CDR3 is built from 20 residues. CDR3 in amino acids: CASSPKAMKWAGAGDNEQFF. Written as DNA, the CDR3 is TGTGCCAGCAGCCCTAAGGCTATGAAATGGGCGGGGGCGGGAGACAATGAGCAGTTCTTC.

The chain's CDR3 is CASSTGTMHQQFF. CDR3 DNA sequence: TGTGCCAGCAGCACCGGAACAATGCATCAGCAGTTCTTC. The chain is built from TRBV7-3 and TRBJ2-1; D ambiguous. The CDR3 has 13 amino acids. Trimming took off 5 bases at V and 11 bases at J, with 16 bases between the two ends. The germline V gene has CDR1 SGHTA and CDR2 FQGTGA. The complete variable domain, with remaining parts taken from reference TRBV7-3 and TRBJ2-1, reads GAGVSQTPSNKVTEKGKYVELRCDPISGHTALYWYRQSLGQGPEFLIYFQGTGAADDSGLPNDRFFAVRPEGSVSTLKIQRTERGDSAVYLCASSTGTMHQQFFGPGTRLTVL.

The rearrangement links TRBV27 to TRBJ1-1; D uncertain. The V gene lost 3 bases and the J gene lost 8 bases, with 13 bases spanning the gap. CDR1 MNHEY and CDR2 SMNVEV come from the germline V gene (reference sequence). The CDR3 contains 13 residues. The CDR3 reads CASSLRGYPEAFF. DNA for the CDR3: TGTGCCAGCAGTTTGAGAGGTTATCCGGAAGCTTTCTTT.

The rearrangement uses TRBV7-9 and TRBJ2-1; 11 nucleotides agree with TRBD2. The CDR3 length is 16 residues. Germline V CDR1 and CDR2: SEHNR, FQNEAQ (reference sequence). V shed 5 bases, J shed 9 bases, and the junction held 12 bases outside the gene matches. CDR3 DNA: TGTGCCAGCAGCCTAAAACTAGCGGGGGAGGGTGGTGAGCAGTTCTTC. It yields the protein CASSLKLAGEGGEQFF.

V and J are TRBV5-4 and TRBJ2-5; D is unresolved. The CDR3 is 12 residues long. Germline CDR1 and CDR2: SGHNT and YYREEE (reference sequence). Trimming removed 3 bases at V and 3 bases at J, with 6 bases between. The CDR3, as DNA: TGTGCCAGCAGCTCCACGGAAGAGACCCAGTACTTC. Translation gives CASSSTEETQYF.

This chain uses TRBV25-1 with TRBJ1-6, with D hard to call. Trimming pared 6 bases from V and 7 bases from J, leaving 10 bases between. The length of the CDR3 is 13 residues. CDR1 and CDR2 from the germline V gene are MGHDK and SYGVNS. The CDR3 here is CASRRDPNSPLHF. CDR3 bases: TGTGCCAGCAGGAGGGATCCGAATTCACCCCTCCACTTT.

The chain is built from TRBV6-5 and TRBJ2-1; 7 positions match TRBD2. CDR1 is MNHEY and CDR2 is SVGAGI in the germline V gene. The junction had 10 bases not matched to a gene; V was cut back by 6 bases and J by 5 bases. This CDR3 comprises 15 residues. DNA of the CDR3: TGTGCCAGCAGACTCCGACTGGGGGGGGACAATGAGCAGTTCTTC. Its translation is CASRLRLGGDNEQFF.

The gene calls are TRBV4-1 and TRBJ1-5; no clear D gene. This CDR3 is 13 amino acids long. Trimming took off 0 bases at V and 1 base at J, with 1 base between the two ends. The V gene's germline CDR1 is MGHRA and CDR2 YSYEKL. CDR3 region: CASSQDSNQPQHF. The CDR3 DNA sequence: TGCGCCAGCAGCCAAGACAGCAATCAGCCCCAGCATTTT.

V gene TRBV29-1 combines with J gene TRBJ2-7; no firm D call. CDR3 length equals 13 residues. V was trimmed by 4 bases and J by 0 bases, leaving 10 bases between them. Germline CDR1 is SQVTM and CDR2 is ANQGSEA. CDR3: CSVGGRLSYEQYF. CDR3 sequence (DNA): TGCAGCGTTGGTGGCCGCCTCTCCTACGAGCAGTACTTC.

This chain links TRBV5-6 with TRBJ1-2; TRBD1 aligns across 9 bases. V lost 4 bases and J lost 5; bases outside the gene matches: 12. From germline, CDR1 is SGHDT and CDR2 YYEEEE. This CDR3 region has 16 residues. As DNA, the CDR3 is TGTGCCAGCAGCCATCCCCGGGACAGGGTTTTTTATGGCTACACCTTC. Encoded protein: CASSHPRDRVFYGYTF.

The chain has TRBV9 and TRBJ2-1; the match to TRBD1 covers 8 bases. CDR3 length: 13 residues. Germline CDR1 is SGDLS and CDR2 is YYNGEE. V lost 3 bases to trimming and J lost 7 bases; unmatched junction nucleotides: 3. As DNA, the CDR3 is TGTGCCAGCAGCGGGACAGGGCCGAATGAGCAGTTCTTC. Protein product: CASSGTGPNEQFF. Drawing the rest from reference TRBV9 and TRBJ2-1, the complete variable domain is DSGVTQTPKHLITATGQRVTLRCSPRSGDLSVYWYQQSLDQGLQFLIQYYNGEERAKGNILERFSAQQFPDLHSELNLSSLELGDSALYFCASSGTGPNEQFFGPGTRLTVL.

The chain recombines TRBV25-1 with TRBJ2-3; 8 bases map to TRBD1. The CDR3 has 15 amino acids. CDR1 and CDR2 from the germline V gene are MGHDK and SYGVNS. The junction had 4 bases not matched to a gene; V was cut back by 2 bases and J by 3 bases. The CDR3, as DNA: TGTGCCAGCAGTGAACAGGGGGCCAGGACAGATACGCAGTATTTT. Amino acids: CASSEQGARTDTQYF.

On this clone: The germline gene is not matched at one end of the junction; a read error may be the cause. The identical CDR3 is also encoded by other nucleotide sequences in the sample. This chain links TRBV7-6 with TRBJ2-3; 10 positions match TRBD2. The CDR3 is 19 amino acids. Germline V lookup: CDR1 SGHVS, CDR2 FNYEAQ. The CDR3 region is CASSPVGLAGVWQTDTQYF. CDR3 sequence (DNA): TGTGCTAGCAGCCCGGTGGGGCTAGCGGGAGTTTGGCAAACAGATACGCAGTATTTT.